A single sample gave rise to the 12 T cell receptor beta chains below, sequenced in a study of blood T cell repertoires in COVID-19. Data came from immunoSEQ multiplex PCR; TCRdb stores just in-frame clones and leaves some out. The sample shows 150,000 to 200,000 clones, around 85% of them seen only once. The sequencing input was peripheral blood. The receptors were sampled from a human donor with acute or convalescent COVID-19. The donor label of this sample is uncertain.

In its sample, this clone was seen once. The chain combines TRBV27 with TRBJ1-5; D is unresolved. The CDR3 runs to 12 residues. In germline, CDR1 is MNHEY, CDR2 SMNVEV (reference sequence). Trimming shortened V by 3 bases and J by 3 bases, and 3 bases separated the two germline ends. The CDR3: CASSFNNQPQHF. The CDR3 DNA reads TGTGCCAGCAGTTTTAACAATCAGCCCCAGCATTTT.

The CDR3 spells CASSWGQAAGELFF. DNA of the CDR3: TGTGCCAGCAGTTGGGGACAGGCCGCCGGGGAGCTGTTTTTT. This chain uses TRBV6-5 with TRBJ2-2; TRBD1 agrees at 8 bases. This CDR3 spans 14 amino acids. CDR1 is MNHEY, CDR2 SVGAGI, per germline. Losses at the gene ends were 4 bases for V and 6 bases for J; bases not matched to a gene: 4.

The rearrangement joins TRBV4-1 to TRBJ2-1; 7 bases are a match to TRBD2. The CDR3 has 16 residues. V was pared by 1 base and J by 8 bases, with 11 bases of the junction left unmatched. Germline V lookup: CDR1 MGHRA, CDR2 YSYEKL. CDR3 in DNA: TGCGCCAGCAGCCAAGCAGGGACTAATGGGGACGATGAGCAGTTCTTC. Residues: CASSQAGTNGDDEQFF.

J is TRBJ1-2 and V is TRBV15; D possibly corresponds to TRBD1 (5 bases). The CDR3 consists of 15 residues. Trimming pared 3 bases from V and 3 bases from J, leaving 14 bases between. Germline V gives CDR1 LNHNV, CDR2 YYDKDF (reference sequence). CDR3 in DNA: TGTGCCACCAGCAGTATCCAGGGTAGCTACTATGGCTACACCTTC. Protein product: CATSSIQGSYYGYTF. Complete variable domain (other parts from reference TRBV15 and TRBJ1-2): DAMVIQNPRYQVTQFGKPVTLSCSQTLNHNVMYWYQQKSSQAPKLLFHYYDKDFNNEADTPDNFQSRRPNTSFCFLDIRSPGLGDTAMYLCATSSIQGSYYGYTFGSGTRLTVV.

In this sample, this clone turned up once. The chain recombines TRBV3-1 (or the pseudogene TRBV3-2) with TRBJ2-7; D may be TRBD2 (5 bases). CDR3 length: 14 residues. Trimming stripped 3 bases from V and 4 bases from J, with 13 bases between. Per germline, CDR1 LGHDT and CDR2 YNNKEL (reference sequence). As DNA, the CDR3 is TGTGCCAGCAGCCATTTGAAGACTAAGTACGAGCAGTACTTC. Translating gives CASSHLKTKYEQYF.

The rearrangement uses TRBV3-1 (or the pseudogene TRBV3-2) and TRBJ2-3; tentative D call: TRBD2 (5 bases). Per the germline V gene, CDR1 is LGHDT and CDR2 is YNNKEL (reference sequence). The length of the CDR3 is 15 residues. Trimming cost V 5 bases and J 2 bases, with 14 bases left between them. The CDR3 region is CASSGKRYDTDTQYF. In DNA form, the CDR3 reads TGTGCCAGCAGCGGAAAGCGGTATGACACAGATACGCAGTATTTT.

The chain joins TRBV5-1 to TRBJ1-2; a possible D gene is TRBD1 (6 bases). Looked up from germline, CDR1 is SGHRS and CDR2 is YFSETQ. Trimming pared 4 bases from V and 2 bases from J, leaving 9 bases between. This CDR3 has 13 residues. CDR3: CASSQDSNYGYTF. The CDR3 DNA reads as TGCGCCAGCAGCCAGGACAGCAACTATGGCTACACCTTC.

This clone has only a few counts. This chain joins TRBV5-1 and TRBJ2-3; 9 positions agree with TRBD2. Germline-derived CDR1 and CDR2 are SGHRS and YFSETQ. The length of the CDR3 is 15 residues. V lost 6 bases, J lost 2 bases, and 7 bases stayed unmatched. Here the CDR3 reads CASTKGLAITDTQYF. In DNA, the CDR3 is TGCGCCAGCACCAAGGGACTAGCAATCACAGATACGCAGTATTTT.

This clone showed up just a few times. The CDR3 reads CATSDLGTRDTQYF. In DNA, the CDR3 is TGTGCCACCAGTGACCTGGGGACTCGAGATACGCAGTATTTT. The rearrangement uses TRBV24-1 and TRBJ2-3, with D maybe TRBD2 (6 bases). Germline-derived CDR1 and CDR2 are KGHDR and SFDVKD. This CDR3 region has 14 residues. Trimming took off 4 bases at V and 5 bases at J, with 12 bases between the two ends.

The chain is built from TRBV6-1 and TRBJ2-1; perhaps TRBD2 as D (5 bases). The CDR3 covers 13 residues. The ends were cut back, 3 bases at V and 4 bases at J, with 7 bases in the middle. Looked up from germline, CDR1 is MNHNS and CDR2 is SASEGT. CDR3 region: CASSDRGYNEQFF. DNA for the CDR3: TGTGCCAGCAGTGATCGCGGGTACAATGAGCAGTTCTTC.

This chain connects TRBV3-1 (or the pseudogene TRBV3-2) to TRBJ2-5; 11 nucleotides match TRBD2. This CDR3 has 15 amino acids. CDR1 is LGHDT and CDR2 is YNNKEL in the germline V gene (reference sequence). The junction had 2 bases not matched to a gene; V was cut back by 1 base and J by 4 bases. The CDR3 nucleotides read TGTGCCAGCAGCCAAGCCGGGACTAGCGGAGAGACCCAGTACTTC. It codes for CASSQAGTSGETQYF.

The V gene is TRBV18, the J gene TRBJ2-7, with D perhaps matching TRBD1 (5 bases). Trimming pared 2 bases from V and 5 bases from J, leaving 10 bases between. The V gene's germline CDR1 is KGHSH and CDR2 LQKENI. The CDR3 contains 13 residues. The CDR3 DNA is TGTGCCAGCTCACCAAAGGGGTCGGACGAGCAGTACTTC. Translating gives CASSPKGSDEQYF.